What follows are 5 T cell receptor beta chains derived from one specimen sequenced in a study of T cells in Graves' hyperthyroidism and ophthalmopathy. TCR beta CDR3 sequences were amplified from RNA transcripts. First-round RT-PCR targeting the TCR CDR3 was performed with the HTBI primer set. TCRdb reprocessed the multiplex PCR reads with MiXCR, giving one entry per CDR3 protein. The repertoire holds almost 500,000 distinct CDR3 sequences, with 22% as singletons. Sequenced input: blood. The origin of the receptors is a woman aged 70-85 years with Graves' ophthalmopathy.

This chain joins TRBV24-1 and TRBJ1-4, with D hard to call. Trimming stripped 5 bases from V and 7 bases from J, with 16 bases between. CDR3 length equals 15 residues. Per the germline V gene, CDR1 is KGHDR and CDR2 is SFDVKD. CDR3 in DNA: TGTGCCACCAGTGTCCATACCTCGGTGGGTGAAAAACTGTTTTTT. Protein product: CATSVHTSVGEKLFF.

This clonotype was counted between two and nine times. The rearrangement joins TRBV6-1 to TRBJ2-1; D is possibly TRBD1 (5 bases). The V and J ends lost 0 bases and 0 bases respectively, with 15 bases between them. The CDR3 is 18 amino acids. In germline, CDR1 is MNHNS, CDR2 SASEGT. The CDR3 reads CASSEARRAPFSYNEQFF. For the CDR3, the DNA is TGTGCCAGCAGTGAAGCGCGCAGGGCCCCTTTCTCCTACAATGAGCAGTTCTTC.

This clonotype was counted ten times or more. This chain links TRBV27 with TRBJ2-5; 11 positions match TRBD1. The CDR3 has 14 amino acids. J lost 4 bases, V lost 3 bases, and 1 base had no gene match. The germline CDR1 and CDR2 sequences are MNHEY and SMNVEV (reference sequence). The DNA of the CDR3 is TGTGCCAGCAGTTTCGGGACAGGGGGAGAGACCCAGTACTTC. As protein: CASSFGTGGETQYF.

This sequence joins TRBV29-1 and TRBJ2-4; D tentatively fits TRBD1 or TRBD2 (5 bases each). CDR3 length: 12 residues. The V end lost 1 base, the J end lost 7 bases, and 8 bases lay between the germline ends. Germline V gene sequence: CDR1 SQVTM, CDR2 ANQGSEA. CDR3 coding DNA: TGCAGCGTTGAAGGGGACGCCAACATTCAGTACTTC. This sequence encodes CSVEGDANIQYF.

This clonotype has only a few counts. This chain connects TRBV27 to TRBJ2-5; 9 nucleotides match TRBD2. This CDR3 is built from 15 residues. V lost 7 bases and J lost 4; bases outside the gene matches: 10. Per germline, CDR1 MNHEY and CDR2 SMNVEV (reference sequence). The CDR3 DNA follows: TGTGCCAGCATGGGTCGTTGGCGGGAGGGAGAGACCCAGTACTTC. This translates into CASMGRWREGETQYF.